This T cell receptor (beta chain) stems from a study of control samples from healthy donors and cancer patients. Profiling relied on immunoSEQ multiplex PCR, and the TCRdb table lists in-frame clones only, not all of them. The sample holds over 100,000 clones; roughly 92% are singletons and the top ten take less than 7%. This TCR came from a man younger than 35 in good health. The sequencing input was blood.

The CDR3 here is CASRPSTDTQYF. In DNA form, the CDR3 reads TGTGCCAGCAGGCCATCCACAGATACGCAGTATTTT. V and J are TRBV12-3 or TRBV12-4 and TRBJ2-3; no firm D call. There are 12 residues in the CDR3. V was cut by 6 bases and J by 2 bases, with 6 bases left in between.